This TCR beta chain comes out of a study of Ad26.COV2.S vaccination and SARS-CoV-2 variants. As for the study in general: It was the COV1001 Ad26.COV2.S trial arm that included the donor. Into the muscle, Ad26.COV2.S was dosed once or twice, 56 days apart.

The count of this clone is one. Described treatment: around 19 received Ad26.COV2.S at low or high dose, single or two shots; about 5 received placebo; per-sample allocation not given. Day 63 following the first vaccine or placebo injection was when the samples were taken. An Ad26 vector expressing Wuhan-strain SARS-CoV-2 spike constituted the vaccine. Produced via immunoSEQ multiplex PCR; TCRdb's table is partial and in-frame only. The sample has a few hundred thousand clones; around 82% are singletons. This CDR3 comprises 16 residues. V lost 0 bases and J 0 bases, leaving 9 bases between the germline ends. Germline V lookup: CDR1 LNHNV, CDR2 YYDKDF (reference sequence).

The material sequenced was peripheral blood, taken in a trial of Ad26.COV2.S vaccine versus placebo. This chain connects TRBV15 to TRBJ1-5; D not resolved. The sequence was collected from a person aged 18-65 years who received the Ad26.COV2.S COVID-19 vaccine or a placebo. CDR3 in DNA: TGTGCCACCAGCAGAGAGAACATCTATAGCAATCAGCCCCAGCATTTT. Translation: CATSRENIYSNQPQHF.